This T cell receptor beta chain was identified during a study of human T cells and chemical hapten exposure. About the study: Chiefly women, the patients showed alopecia areata, totalis or universalis.

General observations from the study: Patch test scores rose with PT1 expanded TCR counts, a positive correlation. The study found that DPC sensitization did not change TCRs above 1 in 1000 frequency.

This clonotype showed up just a few times. The antigen is not known. The trim removed 2 bases at V and 3 bases at J, leaving 18 bases unmatched. Germline V gene sequence: CDR1 LGHNA, CDR2 YSLEER. CDR3 length: 21 amino acids. Time point noted: pre-sensitization, week 0. Treatment given: therapeutic diphenylcyclopropenone sensitization with weekly scalp DPC. The study drew its donors from alopecia patients who were 18 to 70 years old and suitable for DPC. MiXCR, run by TCRdb on the RACE reads, gives a single entry per CDR3 protein. Altogether fewer than 300,000 distinct CDR3 sequences are present, 7.7% being singletons, with the ten largest covering more than 0.95%.

The TCR comes from a man younger than 35 with alopecia areata. Some clones in this sample may be carry-over from other donors' samples. The source was whole blood, collected in connection with sensitization to the hapten diphenylcyclopropenone (DPC). J is TRBJ2-2 and V is TRBV4-3; 10 bases are shared with TRBD2. This CDR3 reads CASSQHPPGTSVNWDTGELFF. The DNA of the CDR3 is TGCGCCAGCAGCCAACACCCGCCCGGGACTAGCGTCAATTGGGACACCGGGGAGCTGTTTTTT.